A selection of T cell receptor beta chains follows, all from one sample in a study of blood T cell repertoires in COVID-19. Sequencing was performed with immunoSEQ multiplex PCR; in TCRdb, only in-frame clones are kept and a portion is missing. The sample yields about 87,000 clones, about four fifths seen once. The sequenced sample was peripheral blood. The receptor source for this set is a woman in her seventies with acute or convalescent COVID-19. CDR3s include the opening cysteine and the closing phenylalanine or tryptophan. D genes are given only for firm matches.

TRBV5-1	TRBJ2-2	TRBD2	TGCGCCAGCAGCCTCCTCCCAACTTCTAGCGGGGGGACGAACACCGGGGAGCTGTTTTTT	CASSLLPTSSGGTNTGELFF
TRBV3-1/TRBV3-2	TRBJ2-2	NA	TGTGCCAGCGGAACCGGGTTTTACACCGGGGAGCTGTTTTTT	CASGTGFYTGELFF
TRBV18	TRBJ1-2	TRBD1	TGTGCCAGCTCACCAGGGACAGGGGGCGCGTTAGGCTACACCTTC	CASSPGTGGALGYTF
TRBV2	TRBJ2-2	NA	TGTGCCCAGCAGCTACAGCCGAACACCGGGGAGCTGTTTTTT	CAQQLQPNTGELFF
TRBV9	TRBJ2-7	NA	TGTGCCAGCAGCGTAGGAGACAGGAACTACGAGCAGTACTTC	CASSVGDRNYEQYF
TRBV5-1	TRBJ2-1	NA	TGCGCCAGCACGGACCCAGTCAAGGGAGACAATGAGCAGTTCTTC	CASTDPVKGDNEQFF
TRBV3-1/TRBV3-2	TRBJ2-7	TRBD2	TGTGCCAGCAGCCAGCGACTAGCGGGGGGGCAAAAGTCCTACGAGCAGTACTTC	CASSQRLAGGQKSYEQYF
TRBV5-4	TRBJ2-3	TRBD1	TGTGCCAGCAGCATACAGGGGCGGTATAGCACAGATACGCAGTATTTT	CASSIQGRYSTDTQYF
TRBV18	TRBJ1-1	TRBD1	TGTGCCAGCTCCCCCCAGGGGGTGAACACTGAAGCTTTCTTT	CASSPQGVNTEAFF
TRBV24-1	TRBJ1-4	NA	TGTGCCACCAGTGACCGGACTGAGAATGAAAAACTGTTTTTT	CATSDRTENEKLFF
TRBV5-1	TRBJ2-3	NA	TGCGCCAGCAGCTTCAGGGCGGACCGCACAGATACGCAGTATTTT	CASSFRADRTDTQYF
TRBV10-3	TRBJ2-7	TRBD1	TGTGCCATCAGTGAGGGGACAGGGAAAGTCTACGAGCAGTACTTC	CAISEGTGKVYEQYF
TRBV28	TRBJ2-4	NA	TGTGCCAGCAGTTTAGAGGGGGTAAACATTCAGTACTTC	CASSLEGVNIQYF